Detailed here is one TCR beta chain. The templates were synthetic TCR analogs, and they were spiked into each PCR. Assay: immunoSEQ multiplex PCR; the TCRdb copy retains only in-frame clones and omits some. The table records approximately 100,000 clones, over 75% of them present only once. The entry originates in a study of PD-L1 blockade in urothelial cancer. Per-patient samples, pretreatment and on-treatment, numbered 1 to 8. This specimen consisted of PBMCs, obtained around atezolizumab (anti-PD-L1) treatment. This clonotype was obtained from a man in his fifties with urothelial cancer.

The CDR3 loop reads CASSPPTGRDTQYF. CDR3 nucleotide sequence: TGTGCCAGCAGCCCGCCGACAGGCCGGGATACGCAGTATTTT. The chain uses TRBV9 and TRBJ2-3; tentative D call: TRBD1 (6 bases). The V and J ends lost 4 bases and 6 bases respectively, with 15 bases between them. This CDR3 is built from 14 residues. Germline assignment: CDR1 SGDLS and CDR2 YYNGEE. The whole variable domain, remainder taken from reference TRBV9 and TRBJ2-3, is DSGVTQTPKHLITATGQRVTLRCSPRSGDLSVYWYQQSLDQGLQFLIQYYNGEERAKGNILERFSAQQFPDLHSELNLSSLELGDSALYFCASSPPTGRDTQYFGPGTRLTVL.